The rows below give T cell receptor beta chains drawn from one sample of a study of metastatic and nonmetastatic thyroid tumors. Using MiXCR, TCRdb reanalyzed the PCR reads. The sample has 26,000 or so clones, roughly 15% seen once. The sequencing input was blood. The receptors here all came from a male donor with papillary thyroid cancer or a benign thyroid nodule (not recorded which). Some clones in this sample may be carry-over from other donors' samples. The CDR3 runs from the conserved cysteine through the conserved F or W. Each record gives: V gene, D gene, CDR3 protein. A D gene is named only where the DNA matches it firmly.

TRBV5-6 | - | CASSLGVGVRGDEQYF
TRBV28 | - | CASSGQRQSSGANVLTF
TRBV18 | TRBD1 | CASSPGTGPTGELFF
TRBV4-1 | TRBD2 | CASSQIGAGVFPYGQYF
TRBV20-1 | - | CSAYLTGSSSYNGQFF
TRBV5-1 | - | CASSLAGVSYEQYF
TRBV28 | TRBD2 | CASAGTSGPHEQYF
TRBV29-1 | - | CSVPGDYEQFF
TRBV27 | TRBD1 | CASRGQLRQQYF
TRBV20-1 | - | CSARDPGPGDQYF
TRBV30 | - | CAGTGPNNEQFF
TRBV7-8 | TRBD1 | CASSAGTGRGYGYTF
TRBV20-1 | TRBD2 | CSAESGLAGREDTQYF
TRBV27 | - | CASRYDLRYEQYF
TRBV19 | - | CASSISPGYEQYF
TRBV12-3/TRBV12-4 | - | CASSPLGLLSYNEQFF
TRBV29-1 | - | CSGGGIEGYTF
TRBV29-1 | - | CSVPWNTEAFF
TRBV7-9 | - | CASSLDLGGEAFF
TRBV11-1 | - | CASSLGGGTPAYEQYF
TRBV11-2 | - | CASSSSGGYTF
TRBV18 | - | CASSPFEVNYGYTF
TRBV7-2 | - | CASSTDGAGNTIYF
TRBV7-9 | - | CASSLPPKETQYF
TRBV6-2/TRBV6-3 | - | CASSYDHGSYEQYF
TRBV20-1 | TRBD2 | CSARGTSASTDTQYF